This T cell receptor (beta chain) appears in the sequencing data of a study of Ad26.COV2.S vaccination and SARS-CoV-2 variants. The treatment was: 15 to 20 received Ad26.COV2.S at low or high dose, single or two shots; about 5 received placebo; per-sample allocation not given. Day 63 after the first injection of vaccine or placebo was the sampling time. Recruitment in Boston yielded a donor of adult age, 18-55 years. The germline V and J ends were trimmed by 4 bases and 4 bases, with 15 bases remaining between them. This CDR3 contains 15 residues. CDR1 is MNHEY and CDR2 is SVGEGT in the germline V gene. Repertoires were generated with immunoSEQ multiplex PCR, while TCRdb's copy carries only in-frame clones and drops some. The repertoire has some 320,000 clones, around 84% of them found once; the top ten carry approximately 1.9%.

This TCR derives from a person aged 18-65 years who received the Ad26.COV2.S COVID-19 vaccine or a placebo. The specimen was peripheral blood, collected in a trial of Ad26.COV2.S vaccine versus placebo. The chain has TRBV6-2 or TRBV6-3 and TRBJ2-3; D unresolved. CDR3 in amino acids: CASSSGGAGADTQYF. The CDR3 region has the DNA TGTGCCAGCAGTTCAGGCGGAGCCGGCGCAGATACGCAGTATTTT.